This is a list of T cell receptor beta chains from one sample in a study of T-cell reconstitution after alpha-beta-depleted transplantation in children. MiXCR, run by TCRdb on the PCR reads, gives a single entry per CDR3 protein. The sample includes around 600,000 distinct CDR3 sequences, roughly 10% seen only once; the top ten take 3.5% to 5%. Sequencing used PBMCs from the stem cell graft donor, obtained from the stem cell graft. These TCRs come from a human donor who donated a stem cell graft to a child with acute myeloid leukemia. Each CDR3 is given with its conserved first and last residue. The D gene is left open where the match is weak. For some rows the clone size is stated as once, few or many, or as a class when expanded; others skip it.

v_gene	d_gene	j_gene	abundance	CDR3aa	CDR3nt
TRBV2	TRBD1	TRBJ2-1	.	CASTADRVYNEQFF	TGTGCCAGCACTGCGGACAGGGTCTACAATGAGCAGTTCTTC
TRBV29-1	.	TRBJ1-3	many	CSVGFPMLGGNTIYF	TGCAGCGTTGGATTCCCAATGTTAGGCGGAAACACCATATATTTT
TRBV3-1	TRBD2	TRBJ2-1	.	CASSQDLIAGAPDEQFF	TGTGCCAGCAGCCAAGATCTGATAGCGGGAGCTCCAGATGAGCAGTTCTTC
TRBV7-2	TRBD2	TRBJ2-3	many	CASRAQIAGTLSDTQYF	TGTGCCAGCAGGGCCCAAATAGCGGGAACACTGTCGGATACGCAGTATTTT
TRBV7-9	TRBD1	TRBJ1-4	many	CASSPRGDRDEKLFF	TGTGCCAGCAGCCCCAGAGGGGACAGGGATGAAAAACTGTTTTTT
TRBV30	TRBD2	TRBJ2-3	.	CAWSITSGRVGTDTQYF	TGTGCCTGGAGTATTACTAGCGGGAGGGTCGGCACAGATACGCAGTATTTT
TRBV6-2/TRBV6-3	.	TRBJ2-7	many	CASSYSSRGVYEQYF	TGTGCCAGCAGTTACTCGAGTAGAGGAGTCTACGAGCAGTACTTC
TRBV7-9	TRBD1	TRBJ1-2	many	CASSLHGTGGLGYGYTF	TGTGCCAGCAGCCTACACGGGACAGGGGGCCTTGGCTATGGCTACACCTTC
TRBV7-2	.	TRBJ2-7	few	CASSAQRSYEQYF	TGTGCCAGCAGCGCCCAGCGGTCCTACGAGCAGTACTTC
TRBV7-2	TRBD2	TRBJ2-3	many	CASRLGRGINTDTQYF	TGTGCCAGCAGACTCGGGAGGGGGATAAACACAGATACGCAGTATTTT
TRBV12-3/TRBV12-4	TRBD2	TRBJ2-1	many	CASGAGAPVNEQFF	TGTGCCAGCGGAGCGGGAGCTCCCGTCAATGAGCAGTTCTTC
TRBV30	TRBD1	TRBJ1-5	many	CAWSRGLEGNQPQHF	TGTGCCTGGAGCAGGGGGCTTGAGGGCAATCAGCCCCAGCATTTT
TRBV7-2	TRBD2	TRBJ2-7	few	CASSLFASGTPGEQYF	TGTGCCAGCAGCTTATTCGCTAGCGGGACCCCGGGGGAGCAGTACTTC
TRBV7-2	TRBD2	TRBJ2-1	.	CASSSRTSEVHNEQFF	TGTGCCAGCAGCTCCCGGACTAGCGAGGTTCACAATGAGCAGTTCTTC